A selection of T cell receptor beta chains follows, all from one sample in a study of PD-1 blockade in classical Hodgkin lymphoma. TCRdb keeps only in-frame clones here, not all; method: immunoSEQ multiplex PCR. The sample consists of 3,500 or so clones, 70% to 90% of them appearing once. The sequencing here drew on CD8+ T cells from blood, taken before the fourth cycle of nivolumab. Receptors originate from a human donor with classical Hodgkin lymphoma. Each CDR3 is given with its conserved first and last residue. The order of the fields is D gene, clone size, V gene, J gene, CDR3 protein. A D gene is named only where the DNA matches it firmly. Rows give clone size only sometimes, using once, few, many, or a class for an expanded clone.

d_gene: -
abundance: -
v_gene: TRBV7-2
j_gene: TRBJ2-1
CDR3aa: CASSPSSLPRNEQFF

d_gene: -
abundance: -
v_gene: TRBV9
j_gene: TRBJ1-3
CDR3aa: CASSVEGGMGNTIYF

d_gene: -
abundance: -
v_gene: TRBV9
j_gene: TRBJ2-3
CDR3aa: CASSVVDTQYF

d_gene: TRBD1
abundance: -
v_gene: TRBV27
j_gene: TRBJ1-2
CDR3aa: CASSWKGTGRGYTF

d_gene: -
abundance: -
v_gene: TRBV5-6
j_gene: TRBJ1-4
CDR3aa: CASSRDRLNEKLFF

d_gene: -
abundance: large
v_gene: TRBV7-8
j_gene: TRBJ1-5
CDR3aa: CASSSLNQPQHF

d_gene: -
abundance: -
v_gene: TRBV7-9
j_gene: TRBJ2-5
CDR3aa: CASTSDYIQTQYF

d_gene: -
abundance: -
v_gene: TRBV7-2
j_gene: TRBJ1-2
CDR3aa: CASSLYGYTF

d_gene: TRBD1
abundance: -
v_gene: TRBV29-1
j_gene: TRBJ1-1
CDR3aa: CSVTGGTTQAEAFF

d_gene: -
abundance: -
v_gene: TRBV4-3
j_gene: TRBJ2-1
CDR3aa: CASSRFRARGDNEQFF

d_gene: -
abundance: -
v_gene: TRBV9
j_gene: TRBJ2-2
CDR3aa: CASTSNTGELFF

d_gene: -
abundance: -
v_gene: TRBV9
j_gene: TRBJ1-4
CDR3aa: CASSEDRSNEKLFF

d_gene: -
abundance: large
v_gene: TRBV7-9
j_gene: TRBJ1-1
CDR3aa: CASSLGATTEAFF

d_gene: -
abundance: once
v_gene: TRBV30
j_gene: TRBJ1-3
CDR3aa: CAWSGLAGNTIYF

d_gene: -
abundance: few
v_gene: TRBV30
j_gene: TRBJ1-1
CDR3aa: CAWGLQRHTEAFF

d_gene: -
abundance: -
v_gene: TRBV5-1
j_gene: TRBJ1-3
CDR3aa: CASMPYAPGASGNTIYF

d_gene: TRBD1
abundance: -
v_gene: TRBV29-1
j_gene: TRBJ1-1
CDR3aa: CSGRGQGITKAFF

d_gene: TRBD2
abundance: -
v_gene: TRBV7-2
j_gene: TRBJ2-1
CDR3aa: CASSFPRGGTSGYNEQFF

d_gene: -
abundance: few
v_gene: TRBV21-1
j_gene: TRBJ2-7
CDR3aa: CASSKDRGCNEQYF

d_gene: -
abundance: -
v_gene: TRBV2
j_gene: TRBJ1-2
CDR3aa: CASSWAGSEGYTF

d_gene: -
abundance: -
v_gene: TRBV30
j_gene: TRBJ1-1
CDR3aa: CAWSPTTDPTEAFF

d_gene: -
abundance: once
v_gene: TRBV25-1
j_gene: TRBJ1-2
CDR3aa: CASSEAGTLYGYTF

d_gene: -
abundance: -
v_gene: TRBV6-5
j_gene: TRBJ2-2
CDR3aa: CASKTGWLGELFF

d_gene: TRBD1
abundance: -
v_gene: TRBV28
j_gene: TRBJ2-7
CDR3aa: CASNDGTGEIYEQYF

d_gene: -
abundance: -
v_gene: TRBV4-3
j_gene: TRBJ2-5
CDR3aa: CASSQDVWETQYF

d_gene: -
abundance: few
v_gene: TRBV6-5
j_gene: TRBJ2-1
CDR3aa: CASSYSSYNEQFF

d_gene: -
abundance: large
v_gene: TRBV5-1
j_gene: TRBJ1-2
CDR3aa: CASSFNRGYGYTF

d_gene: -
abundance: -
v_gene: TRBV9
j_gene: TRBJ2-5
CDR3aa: CASSVVPGRASRETQYF

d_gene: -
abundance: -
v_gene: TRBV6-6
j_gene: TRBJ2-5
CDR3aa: CASSSPTRQPETQYF

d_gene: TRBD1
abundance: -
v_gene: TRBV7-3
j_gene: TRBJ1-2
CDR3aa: CASSLGDRNYGYTF

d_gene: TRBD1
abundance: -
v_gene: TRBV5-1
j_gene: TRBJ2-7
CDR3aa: CASSEARDRGTYEQYF